A single sample gave rise to the 15 T cell receptor beta chains below, sequenced in a study of response to subunit inactivated influenza vaccine. TCRdb passed the RT-PCR reads through MiXCR, listing each CDR3 protein once. The sample comprises fewer than 550,000 distinct CDR3 sequences, approximately 24% of which are singletons, and approximately 2% rests with the top ten. Sequenced here: CD4+ T cells sorted from PBMCs, sampled about 5 days after vaccination. The receptors were gathered from a man aged 50 or older who received an inactivated influenza vaccine.

The gene calls are TRBV28 and TRBJ2-2; D call uncertain. This CDR3 has 14 amino acids. V lost 1 base, J lost 9 bases, and 12 bases lay in between. Germline V lookup: CDR1 MDHEN, CDR2 SYDVKM. The CDR3 bases are TGTGCCAGCAGTTTATTCGAGGACCCCCGGGAGCTGTTTTTT. Its translation: CASSLFEDPRELFF.

This clonotype was detected a few times. The chain is built from TRBV5-1 and TRBJ1-2; D may be TRBD1 (5 bases). The V gene lost 0 bases and the J gene lost 6 bases, with 24 bases spanning the gap. This CDR3 is built from 18 residues. Germline CDR1 and CDR2: SGHRS and YFSETQ. The CDR3 sequence is CASSLAGRGASLLDGYTF. Written as DNA, the CDR3 is TGCGCCAGCAGCTTGGCCGGGAGAGGGGCCTCCCTCCTCGATGGCTACACCTTC. Complete variable domain (other parts from reference TRBV5-1 and TRBJ1-2): KAGVTQTPRYLIKTRGQQVTLSCSPISGHRSVSWYQQTPGQGLQFLFEYFSETQRNKGNFPGRFSGRQFSNSRSEMNVSTLELGDSALYLCASSLAGRGASLLDGYTFGSGTRLTVV.

In this sample, this clonotype turned up a few times. V is TRBV7-2 and J is TRBJ2-5; tentative D call: TRBD2 (6 bases). Between the trimmed V and J ends, which lost 8 bases and 1 base, there was a span of 11 bases. In germline, CDR1 is SGHTA, CDR2 FQGNSA. The CDR3 is 13 residues long. As DNA, the CDR3 is TGTGCCAGCGGAGGGCCGGGCCAAGAGACCCAGTACTTC. Protein sequence: CASGGPGQETQYF.

The rearrangement uses TRBV12-3 or TRBV12-4 and TRBJ2-5; 8 bases align to TRBD2. The CDR3 is 14 residues long. Trimming cost V 5 bases and J 5 bases; bases outside gene matches: 7. CDR3 nucleotide sequence: TGTGCCAGCAGTAGGAGCGGGAGCCATGAGACCCAGTACTTC. It codes for CASSRSGSHETQYF.

This chain connects TRBV12-3 or TRBV12-4 to TRBJ2-6, with D perhaps being TRBD1 or TRBD2 (5 bases each). V shed 7 bases and J shed 0 bases, with 16 bases lying between them. The CDR3 length is 17 residues. The CDR3 is CASTIGTGSSGANVLTF. The CDR3 DNA sequence: TGTGCCAGCACTATCGGGACCGGTAGCTCTGGGGCCAACGTCCTGACTTTC.

The chain employs TRBV28 and TRBJ2-7, with TRBD2 matching 9 bases. With V trimmed by 5 bases and J by 7 bases, 9 bases remained unmatched. Germline V gives CDR1 MDHEN, CDR2 SYDVKM. This CDR3 spans 14 amino acids. CDR3 amino acids: CASSDRAGGREQYF. The CDR3 DNA follows: TGTGCCAGCAGTGATCGAGCGGGGGGAAGGGAGCAGTACTTC.

This clonotype was seen a few times. CDR3 in amino acids: CASSHDLGRDTQYF. The CDR3 region has the DNA TGTGCCAGCAGCCATGACCTCGGTAGGGATACGCAGTATTTT. The rearrangement joins TRBV4-2 to TRBJ2-3; D not resolved. V lost 3 bases and J 6 bases, leaving 13 bases between the germline ends. In germline, CDR1 is LGHNA, CDR2 YNFKEQ. This CDR3 has 14 amino acids.

This clonotype was recorded at least ten times. The V and J genes are TRBV25-1 and TRBJ2-7; no firm D call. CDR3 length equals 13 residues. Deletions cut 4 bases from V and 3 bases from J, with 10 bases between. Germline V gene sequence: CDR1 MGHDK, CDR2 SYGVNS. CDR3 bases: TGTGCCAGCAGTGCGTACGGAGACTACGAGCAGTACTTC. It encodes CASSAYGDYEQYF.

This clonotype came up a few times. This chain joins TRBV20-1 and TRBJ2-3; D possibly uses TRBD1 or TRBD2 (5 bases each). Germline loops: CDR1 DFQATT, CDR2 SNEGSKA (reference sequence). The CDR3 is made up of 12 amino acids. With 5 bases removed from V and 0 bases from J, the gap between germline ends came to 6 bases. The CDR3 reads CSAWDSTDTQYF. The DNA of the CDR3 is TGCAGTGCTTGGGACAGCACAGATACGCAGTATTTT.

This clonotype was observed a few times. The chain has TRBV6-5 and TRBJ2-5; D call uncertain. The CDR3 loop spans 15 amino acids. From germline, CDR1 is MNHEY and CDR2 SVGAGI. V lost 0 bases, J lost 0 bases, and 8 bases lay in between. This chain's CDR3 is CASSYSSVDQETQYF. In DNA, the CDR3 is TGTGCCAGCAGTTACTCGTCAGTGGACCAAGAGACCCAGTACTTC.

The chain carries TRBV5-5 and TRBJ2-5; 8 bases line up with TRBD1. Germline V gene lookup returns CDR1 SGHKS and CDR2 YYEKEE (reference sequence). The J segment lost 5 bases and the V segment lost 3 bases, leaving 12 bases of the junction unmatched. The CDR3 runs 16 residues. For the CDR3, the DNA is TGTGCCAGCAGCTCCCGGTACAGGGGGATCATCGAGACCCAGTACTTC. Its translation: CASSSRYRGIIETQYF.

A few counts support this clonotype. The V and J genes are TRBV29-1 and TRBJ2-1, with a weak D call TRBD2 (6 bases). Looked up from germline, CDR1 is SQVTM and CDR2 is ANQGSEA. The CDR3 extends over 14 amino acids. V was pared by 7 bases and J by 10 bases, with 23 bases between. The CDR3 bases are TGCAGCGCCACAATGGCGCGGGGAATGCAGGAGCAGTTCTTC. Encoded protein: CSATMARGMQEQFF.

This clonotype was detected once. CDR3 in amino acids: CASSLGQGPTYEQYF. In DNA form, the CDR3 reads TGTGCCAGCAGTTTAGGACAGGGCCCTACCTACGAGCAGTACTTC. The rearrangement links TRBV28 to TRBJ2-7, with TRBD1 identical over 8 bases. Germline V lookup: CDR1 MDHEN, CDR2 SYDVKM. This CDR3 comprises 15 residues. V trimming: 2 bases; J trimming: 2 bases; junction bases outside the gene matches: 5.

This clonotype was seen at least ten times. The chain joins TRBV29-1 to TRBJ2-2, with 8 bases fitting TRBD1. Per the germline V gene, CDR1 is SQVTM and CDR2 is ANQGSEA. The ends lost 6 bases at V and 6 bases at J; junction bases unmatched: 6. The CDR3 loop spans 13 amino acids. The CDR3 nucleotides are TGCAGCGTAGGGACAGGAACATCCGGGGAGCTGTTTTTT. It yields the protein CSVGTGTSGELFF.

V gene TRBV7-8 combines with J gene TRBJ2-1; 8 nucleotides match TRBD2. V gave up 2 bases and J gave up 9 bases; unmatched junction bases: 6. Germline V gene lookup returns CDR1 SGHVS and CDR2 FQNEAQ. CDR3 length: 14 amino acids. The CDR3 reads CASSLSGSTGEQFF. The CDR3 DNA reads as TGTGCCAGCAGCTTAAGCGGGAGTACCGGTGAGCAGTTCTTC.